The 17 T cell receptor beta chains below come from one sample, sequenced in a study of T cells in Graves' hyperthyroidism and ophthalmopathy. RNA transcripts served as the template for amplifying TCR beta CDR3 regions. First-round RT-PCR with HTBI primers amplified the TCR CDR3 region. TCRdb reanalysed the multiplex PCR reads using MiXCR and keeps one entry per CDR3 protein. The sample shows around 300,000 distinct CDR3 sequences, approximately 23% of them seen only once. Sequenced: blood. The receptor source for this set is a man younger than 40 with Graves' ophthalmopathy.

Note on this clonotype: This sequence may be a read error, since a much larger clone differs from it by one base. J is TRBJ2-7 and V is TRBV11-3; TRBD1 is a possible D gene (5 bases). Trimming stripped 5 bases from V and 0 bases from J, with 14 bases between. The CDR3 totals 15 residues. Germline V gene sequence: CDR1 SGHNT, CDR2 YENEEA. For the CDR3, the DNA is TGTGCCAGCAGCCGAGATCTGGACAACTCCTACGAGCAGTACTTC. This encodes CASSRDLDNSYEQYF.

The V gene is TRBV18, the J gene TRBJ2-1, with D unresolved. Germline CDR1 and CDR2: KGHSH and LQKENI. This CDR3 region has 16 residues. Between the trimmed V and J ends, which lost 1 base and 0 bases, there was a span of 10 bases. The DNA of the CDR3 is TGTGCCAGCTCACCACTCGCAGGAGACTCCTACAATGAGCAGTTCTTC. Protein: CASSPLAGDSYNEQFF.

The DNA for the CDR3 is TGTGCCAGCAGTGCCGGGACTTGGAATGAGCAGTTCTTC. Amino acids: CASSAGTWNEQFF. V gene TRBV6-1 combines with J gene TRBJ2-1, with D maybe TRBD2 (6 bases). Trimming took 4 bases from V and 7 from J, leaving 11 bases between them. CDR1 is MNHNS and CDR2 is SASEGT in the germline V gene. This CDR3 comprises 13 residues.

The gene calls are TRBV4-2 and TRBJ2-3; 9 positions agree with TRBD2. The trim removed 4 bases at V and 3 bases at J, leaving 8 bases unmatched. CDR1 is LGHNA and CDR2 is YNFKEQ in the germline V gene. The CDR3 runs to 16 residues. The DNA of the CDR3 is TGTGCCAGCAGCCCCCGAGGGACTAGCTTAACAGATACGCAGTATTTT. Protein: CASSPRGTSLTDTQYF.

As for this clonotype: A much larger clonotype is one base distant, so this may be a read error. The V call is TRBV5-1, the J call TRBJ2-3; D is unclear. The CDR3 totals 13 residues. Germline assignment: CDR1 SGHRS and CDR2 YFSETQ. Trimming stripped 0 bases from V and 5 bases from J, with 7 bases between. The CDR3 here is CASSLVFIDTQYF. The CDR3 bases are TGCGCCAGCAGCTTGGTGTTCATAGATACGCAGTATTTT. Full variable domain (outside the CDR3, taken from reference TRBV5-1 and TRBJ2-3): KAGVTQTPRYLIKTRGQQVTLSCSPISGHRSVSWYQQTPGQGLQFLFEYFSETQRNKGNFPGRFSGRQFSNSRSEMNVSTLELGDSALYLCASSLVFIDTQYFGPGTRLTVL.

This clonotype has a handful of counts. The chain has TRBV20-1 and TRBJ2-7; tentative D call: TRBD1 (6 bases). V was cut by 8 bases and J by 2 bases, with 16 bases left in between. The CDR3 length is 13 residues. From germline, CDR1 is DFQATT and CDR2 SNEGSKA (reference sequence). In DNA form, the CDR3 reads TGCAGTCTCCAGGGTGACAGGACCTACGAGCAGTACTTC. It is translated as CSLQGDRTYEQYF.

This clonotype was detected only a few times. This chain joins TRBV28 and TRBJ2-7, with 8 bases identical to TRBD2. Germline lookup yields CDR1 MDHEN and CDR2 SYDVKM. With 5 bases clipped from V and 2 bases from J, the junction kept 8 bases outside the gene matches. The CDR3 sequence is 15 residues long. DNA of the CDR3: TGTGCCAGCAGTCCGTTAGCGGGGCCCCCCTACGAGCAGTACTTC. Protein: CASSPLAGPPYEQYF.

About this clonotype itself: Since a much larger clone is just one base distant, this may be a read error. The chain has TRBV9 and TRBJ2-2, with TRBD2 matching 13 bases. There are 13 residues in the CDR3. Germline V lookup: CDR1 SGDLS, CDR2 YYNGEE. The CDR3 protein is CAVGTSGNGGLFF. CDR3 nucleotide sequence: TGTGCCGTCGGGACTAGCGGGAACGGGGGGCTGTTTTTT.

This clonotype was counted at least ten times. This rearrangement joins TRBV28 to TRBJ1-2; a weak D match, TRBD1 (5 bases). Germline CDR1 and CDR2: MDHEN and SYDVKM. V was shortened by 5 bases and J by 4 bases, with 17 bases between the two germline ends. This CDR3 contains 15 residues. DNA of the CDR3: TGTGCCAGCAGTCTACTTCCGGGACCCCTCTATGGCTACACCTTC. Translating it yields CASSLLPGPLYGYTF.

This clonotype appeared many times. The chain carries TRBV18 and TRBJ2-5; 7 bases line up with TRBD2. CDR1 and CDR2 from the germline V gene are KGHSH and LQKENI. V was pared by 2 bases and J by 5 bases, with 8 bases of the junction left unmatched. The CDR3 runs 15 residues. The CDR3 region is CASSPKAGSVETQYF. The CDR3 DNA reads TGTGCCAGCTCACCAAAAGCGGGATCCGTGGAGACCCAGTACTTC.

This clonotype was observed a handful of times. The V call is TRBV27, the J call TRBJ2-7; 11 bases fit TRBD1. Losses at the gene ends were 9 bases for V and 4 bases for J; bases not matched to a gene: 5. From germline, CDR1 is MNHEY and CDR2 SMNVEV (reference sequence). The CDR3 contains 13 residues. CDR3 loop: CAREDRGRYEQYF. In DNA form, the CDR3 reads TGTGCCAGGGAGGACAGGGGGCGGTACGAGCAGTACTTC.

This clonotype appeared many times. As DNA, the CDR3 is TGCAGTGCTAGCGGTCTATGGGACAGGTTCAACACTGAAGCTTTCTTT. Translation gives CSASGLWDRFNTEAFF. The chain employs TRBV20-1 and TRBJ1-1; 8 bases map to TRBD1. V trimming: 3 bases; J trimming: 2 bases; junction bases outside the gene matches: 11. Germline-derived CDR1 and CDR2 are DFQATT and SNEGSKA (reference sequence). The CDR3 loop spans 16 amino acids.

This clonotype was seen at least ten times. J is TRBJ2-7 and V is TRBV28; D possibly uses TRBD1 or TRBD2 (5 bases each). Germline CDR1 reads MDHEN; CDR2 reads SYDVKM. The CDR3 runs 13 residues. V dropped 6 bases and J dropped 2 bases, with 11 bases sitting between them. CDR3 region: CASRRQGPYEQYF. CDR3 nucleotide sequence: TGTGCCAGCAGGCGTCAGGGACCCTACGAGCAGTACTTC. Filled out from reference TRBV28 and TRBJ2-7, the complete variable domain reads DVKVTQSSRYLVKRTGEKVFLECVQDMDHENMFWYRQDPGLGLRLIYFSYDVKMKEKGDIPEGYSVSREKKERFSLILESASTNQTSMYLCASRRQGPYEQYFGPGTRLTVT.

This chain connects TRBV11-3 to TRBJ2-7, with 9 bases aligning to TRBD1. The CDR3 has 15 residues. Losses at the gene ends were 5 bases for V and 3 bases for J; bases not matched to a gene: 8. CDR1 is SGHNT, CDR2 YENEEA, per germline. The CDR3 DNA sequence: TGTGCCAGCAGCATGGGACAGGGAACATACTACGAGCAGTACTTC. It encodes CASSMGQGTYYEQYF.

This clonotype was seen many times. The J gene is TRBJ2-3, the V gene TRBV5-1; D perhaps matches TRBD1 (6 bases). Germline lookup yields CDR1 SGHRS and CDR2 YFSETQ. V lost 7 bases and J 2 bases, leaving 14 bases between the germline ends. The CDR3 consists of 14 residues. CDR3 DNA: TGCGCCAGCCGCAATCAGGGGTCCACAGATACGCAGTATTTT. This sequence encodes CASRNQGSTDTQYF.

This clonotype has more than one count but fewer than ten. J is TRBJ2-7 and V is TRBV28, with 12 positions matching TRBD2. The CDR3 length is 15 residues. V was pared by 3 bases and J by 6 bases, with 6 bases of the junction left unmatched. Per the germline V gene, CDR1 is MDHEN and CDR2 is SYDVKM. The CDR3 nucleotides are TGTGCCAGCAGTTTTCTGACTAGCGGGAGCCGCGAGCAGTACTTC. Encoded protein: CASSFLTSGSREQYF.

This clonotype was counted ten times or more. The chain couples TRBV27 to TRBJ2-3; either TRBD1 or TRBD2 may supply D (6 bases each). CDR3 length: 15 amino acids. The germline CDR1 and CDR2 sequences are MNHEY and SMNVEV (reference sequence). V lost 3 bases and J lost 1, with 11 bases in between. The CDR3: CASSFGGAGTDTQYF. The CDR3 DNA reads TGTGCCAGCAGTTTCGGGGGCGCCGGCACAGATACGCAGTATTTT.